This TCR beta chain was sequenced during a study of T-cell reconstitution after alpha-beta-depleted transplantation in children (dated by TCRdb to 2016 to 2017). A note on the overall study: T-cell immune reconstitution after TCRalphabeta/CD19-depleted allogeneic hematopoietic cell transplantation in children was quantitatively tracked in the study by means of TCR repertoire profiling.

Study-level results and caveats: The apparently early recovery of alphabetaT-cell counts about two months after transplant reportedly depended on only several hundred rapidly expanded clones that came from non-depleted graft cells. Hyperexpanded clone frequencies declined over subsequent months; after one year, T-cell counts and TCRbeta diversity were mostly attributed to newly produced T cells. In some patients, the high TCRbeta diversity seen at day 60 was put down to recipient T cells and intrathymic progenitors that had survived conditioning.

Taken with the paper, the label for treatment or condition translates to: allogeneic hematopoietic cell transplantation with graft depleted of TCRalphabeta T cells and CD19 B cells. The transplant recipients were children given TCRalphabeta/CD19-depleted allogeneic hematopoietic cell grafts. Preparation of the library involved PCR. Instrument on record: Illumina HiSeq 2500. TCR library preparation used molecular barcoding, with unique molecular identifiers applied to normalize quantification of the TCRbeta repertoire. The public reads were quality trimmed at Q25 with fastp and then assembled into clones with MiXCR by TCRdb, keeping productive beta chains. Identical CDR3 proteins give one entry, which carries the most common genes and DNA. The sample yields about 400,000 distinct CDR3 sequences; about a sixth were counted once. The top ten hold roughly 29% of the sample. With regard to this clonotype: Its antigen has not been determined. Base qualities were left out, and no much larger clone turns up one base away.

The specimen was PBMCs, mostly from graft donor cells, collected 360 days after TCRalphabeta/CD19-depleted stem cell transplant. The receptor comes from a boy under three years old who had a stem cell transplant for Wiskott-Aldrich syndrome, so the T cells may come from the graft donor.

The encoded CDR3 is CATMRLEYEQYF. The nucleotides read TGTGCCACCATGAGACTCGAGTACGAGCAGTACTTC. Recombination linked TRBV7-9 to TRBJ2-7, with no D gene named confidently. Sequences SEHNR (CDR1) and FQNEAQ (CDR2) are obtained from the germline V gene (reference sequence). The junction carries 14 bases between V and J, which are trimmed by 10 bases and 4 bases respectively. Its CDR3 holds 12 amino acids, cysteine through phenylalanine. The CDR3 DNA has 36 bases and is translated from base 1.